One sample yielded the 16 T cell receptor beta chains listed below, sequenced in a study of cytomegalovirus exposure and HLA in healthy donors. PCR amplification relied on 60 Vbeta primers (plus 13 Jbeta primers). Clones were read by immunoSEQ multiplex PCR, and TCRdb kept only the in-frame ones, dropping some. Altogether more than 75,000 clones are present, 75% to 90% being singletons, with the ten largest covering under 2.5%. The specimen was PBMCs. Every receptor here comes from a man aged 18 to 30 in good health and CMV-seronegative.

The rearrangement joins TRBV4-3 to TRBJ2-7, with unresolved D. CDR3 length: 13 residues. Germline V gene data show CDR1 as LGHNA and CDR2 as YSLEER. V shed 1 base and J shed 3 bases, with 7 bases lying between them. This CDR3 is CASSQARDYEQYF. The CDR3 DNA reads TGCGCCAGCAGCCAAGCACGAGACTACGAGCAGTACTTC.

This chain joins TRBV27 and TRBJ1-1; D not certain. The germline CDR1 and CDR2 sequences are MNHEY and SMNVEV (reference sequence). The germline V and J ends were trimmed by 0 bases and 4 bases, with 12 bases remaining between them. The CDR3 is 15 residues long. This CDR3 reads CASSLSGNFGTEAFF. The CDR3 DNA sequence: TGTGCCAGCAGTTTATCGGGCAATTTTGGCACTGAAGCTTTCTTT.

V gene TRBV7-3 combines with J gene TRBJ2-3, with D uncertain. The germline gives CDR1 SGHTA, CDR2 FQGTGA. The V and J ends lost 3 bases and 0 bases respectively, with 10 bases between them. The CDR3 sequence is 15 residues long. The CDR3 loop is CASSFGLASTDTQYF. CDR3 in DNA: TGTGCCAGCAGCTTCGGATTAGCTAGCACAGATACGCAGTATTTT.

Only one count was recorded for this clone. The rearrangement links TRBV5-8 to TRBJ1-2; no definite D call. CDR1 is SGHTS, CDR2 YDEGEE, per germline. This CDR3 is 13 amino acids long. Trimming took 0 bases from V and 3 from J, leaving 6 bases between them. The CDR3 reads CASSLVSDYGYTF. DNA for the CDR3: TGTGCCAGCAGCTTGGTATCCGACTATGGCTACACCTTC.

The chain carries TRBV7-2 and TRBJ2-7, with D hard to call. CDR1 is SGHTA, CDR2 FQGNSA, per germline. The CDR3 covers 16 residues. Trimming pared 1 base from V and 6 bases from J, leaving 19 bases between. In nucleotides, the CDR3 is TGTGCCAGCAGCTTAGGATTTTGGGCCGAACGTACCGAGCAGTACTTC. Its translation is CASSLGFWAERTEQYF.

This clone appeared a few times. J is TRBJ1-1 and V is TRBV25-1; a weak D match, TRBD1 (5 bases). Germline CDR1 is MGHDK and CDR2 is SYGVNS. The CDR3 has 13 residues. Trimming took off 5 bases at V and 10 bases at J, with 17 bases between the two ends. The CDR3 spells CASSPTGAPGAFF. CDR3 nucleotides: TGTGCCAGCAGTCCTACAGGAGCCCCGGGAGCTTTCTTT.

The chain carries TRBV28 and TRBJ2-7, with D perhaps TRBD1 (5 bases). The CDR3 runs 11 residues. V lost 5 bases to trimming and J lost 6 bases, with 8 bases between them. CDR1 is MDHEN and CDR2 is SYDVKM in the germline V gene. For the CDR3, the DNA is TGTGCCAGCAGTCAAAGGGGCGAGCAGTACTTC. Amino acids: CASSQRGEQYF. Variable domain in full (rest from reference TRBV28 and TRBJ2-7): DVKVTQSSRYLVKRTGEKVFLECVQDMDHENMFWYRQDPGLGLRLIYFSYDVKMKEKGDIPEGYSVSREKKERFSLILESASTNQTSMYLCASSQRGEQYFGPGTRLTVT.

This chain uses TRBV5-4 with TRBJ2-7; D is possibly TRBD2 (5 bases). The V gene's germline CDR1 is SGHNT and CDR2 YYREEE (reference sequence). Trimming pared 4 bases from V and 7 bases from J, leaving 21 bases between. The CDR3 sequence is 15 residues long. The CDR3 sequence is CASSPTGVLLGEQYF. CDR3 nucleotides: TGTGCCAGCAGCCCGACCGGGGTATTGTTGGGGGAGCAGTACTTC.

This sequence joins TRBV7-2 and TRBJ1-2; 8 bases line up with TRBD1. The length of the CDR3 is 15 residues. The germline gives CDR1 SGHTA, CDR2 FQGNSA. The V and J ends lost 2 bases and 4 bases, in that order; junction bases with no gene match: 6. The CDR3 loop reads CASSLRATGGYGYTF. CDR3 coding DNA: TGTGCCAGCAGCTTACGAGCCACAGGGGGCTATGGCTACACCTTC.

The chain joins TRBV28 to TRBJ2-1; 11 bases match TRBD2. Germline CDR1 reads MDHEN; CDR2 reads SYDVKM. V dropped 4 bases and J dropped 6; count of bases not matched to a gene: 11. This CDR3 spans 17 amino acids. The CDR3 nucleotides read TGTGCCAGCAGTTCCACTCGACTAGCGGGATTGGGCAATGAGCAGTTCTTC. Encoded protein: CASSSTRLAGLGNEQFF.

The V call is TRBV2, the J call TRBJ2-7, with D tentatively TRBD2 (5 bases). The V and J ends lost 3 bases and 12 bases respectively, with 18 bases between them. Germline-derived CDR1 and CDR2 are SNHLY and FYNNEI. The CDR3 totals 13 residues. Written as DNA, the CDR3 is TGTGCCAGCAGTGACCCGGCTAGCTACCCGCTGTACTTC. Translated, it gives CASSDPASYPLYF.

The chain employs TRBV5-4 and TRBJ2-7, with 8 bases lining up with TRBD1. Germline lookup yields CDR1 SGHNT and CDR2 YYREEE (reference sequence). This CDR3 is built from 13 residues. J lost 3 bases, V lost 4 bases, and 3 bases had no gene match. CDR3 sequence (DNA): TGTGCCAGCAGCACGGGACAGGTCTACGAGCAGTACTTC. It encodes CASSTGQVYEQYF.

The genes are TRBV7-2 and TRBJ2-3, with D possibly matching TRBD1 (6 bases). Germline CDR1 reads SGHTA; CDR2 reads FQGNSA. Trimming cost V 5 bases and J 2 bases, with 14 bases left between them. The CDR3 length is 15 residues. The CDR3 reads CASSPQTGFTDTQYF. The CDR3 DNA follows: TGTGCCAGCAGCCCTCAAACAGGGTTCACAGATACGCAGTATTTT. Supplemented by reference TRBV7-2 and TRBJ2-3, the full variable domain reads GAGVSQSPSNKVTEKGKDVELRCDPISGHTALYWYRQSLGQGLEFLIYFQGNSAPDKSGLPSDRFSAERTGGSVSTLTIQRTQQEDSAVYLCASSPQTGFTDTQYFGPGTRLTVL.

V is TRBV18 and J is TRBJ2-1; D possibly corresponds to TRBD1 (5 bases). V lost 3 bases and J 4 bases, leaving 10 bases between the germline ends. CDR3 length equals 14 residues. Germline lookup yields CDR1 KGHSH and CDR2 LQKENI. This CDR3 reads CASSPFQGYNEQFF. In DNA form, the CDR3 reads TGTGCCAGCTCACCTTTTCAGGGATACAATGAGCAGTTCTTC.

The gene calls are TRBV21-1 and TRBJ1-4; the table names TRBD1, a call not compared with the DNA. TRBV21-1 counts as a pseudogene. The CDR3 is 16 residues long. As DNA, the CDR3 is TGTGCCAGCAGCTTCCGGGACACCGCAACTAATGAAAAACTGTTTTTT. Its translation is CASSFRDTATNEKLFF.

This CDR3 reads CASSTAGLSYEQYF. Here the CDR3 DNA reads TGTGCCAGCTCCACAGCAGGATTATCCTACGAGCAGTACTTC. This chain links TRBV6-1 with TRBJ2-7; D is unresolved. Trimming cost V 8 bases and J 1 base, with 15 bases left between them. The CDR3 length is 14 residues. Looked up from germline, CDR1 is MNHNS and CDR2 is SASEGT.